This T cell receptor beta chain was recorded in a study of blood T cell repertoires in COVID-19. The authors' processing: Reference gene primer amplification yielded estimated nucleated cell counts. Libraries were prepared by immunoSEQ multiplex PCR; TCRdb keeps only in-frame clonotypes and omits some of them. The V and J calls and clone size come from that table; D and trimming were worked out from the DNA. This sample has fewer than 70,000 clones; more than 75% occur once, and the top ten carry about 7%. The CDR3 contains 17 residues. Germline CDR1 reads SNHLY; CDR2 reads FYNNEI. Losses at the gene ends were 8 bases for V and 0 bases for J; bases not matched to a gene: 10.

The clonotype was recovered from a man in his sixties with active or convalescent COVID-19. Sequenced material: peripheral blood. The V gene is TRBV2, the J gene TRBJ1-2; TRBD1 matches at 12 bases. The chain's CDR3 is CASSRPGQGAANYGYTF. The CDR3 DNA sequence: TGTGCCAGCTCGAGGCCGGGACAGGGGGCCGCTAACTATGGCTACACCTTC.